Below, 6 T cell receptor beta chains from the same sample are listed, as sequenced in a study of post-analysis software for immune sequencing data (dated by TCRdb to between 2015 and 2016). Broader findings and caveats from the paper: Significantly higher frequencies in patients than in controls were found for roughly 5 TRBV segments, including TRBV5-6, TRBV5-1 and TRBV20-1.

The library was obtained by PCR. The sample was run on an Illumina HiSeq 2500. To reduce PCR and sequencing biases, unique molecular identifiers were incorporated into the TCR beta cDNA libraries. The public reads were reanalyzed by TCRdb: fastp trimming at Q25, MiXCR alignment, in-frame beta chains only. Here each entry gathers all rows of one CDR3 protein and keeps the most common genes and DNA. The sample profile shows over 250,000 distinct CDR3 sequences; 35% to 40% of them were found once. The ten largest clones add up to around 4.8% of the sample. These receptors have no identified antigens. The sequencing input was blood. The receptors stem from a girl aged 5-17 years with multiple sclerosis.

In this sample, this clonotype turned up many times. The rearrangement uses TRBV6-5 and TRBJ1-2; D is unresolved. CDR3 length: 13 amino acids. The germline V and J ends were trimmed by 5 bases and 8 bases, with 15 bases remaining between them. Germline V gene lookup returns CDR1 MNHEY and CDR2 SVGAGI. In DNA form, the CDR3 reads TGTGCCAGCAGTCTAAGGCAGCCTCTGGGCTACACCTTC. Translation: CASSLRQPLGYTF.

This clonotype was counted ten times or more. V is TRBV20-1 and J is TRBJ2-1; tentatively, D is TRBD1 (5 bases). Germline V CDR1 and CDR2: DFQATT, SNEGSKA (reference sequence). The germline V and J ends were trimmed by 1 base and 3 bases, with 10 bases remaining between them. The CDR3 is made up of 14 amino acids. The chain's CDR3 is CSARGQSGYNEQFF. The CDR3, as DNA: TGCAGTGCTAGAGGACAGTCAGGCTACAATGAGCAGTTCTTC.

This clonotype was detected ten times or more. The rearrangement uses TRBV25-1 and TRBJ1-1; D remains unclear. The V end was cut by 6 bases, the J end by 0 bases, with 14 bases between. This CDR3 has 15 amino acids. From germline, CDR1 is MGHDK and CDR2 SYGVNS. The CDR3 DNA reads as TGTGCCAGCAGCCTCACGGGGATGCTGAACACTGAAGCTTTCTTT. This gives the protein CASSLTGMLNTEAFF. Filled out from reference TRBV25-1 and TRBJ1-1, the complete variable domain reads EADIYQTPRYLVIGTGKKITLECSQTMGHDKMYWYQQDPGMELHLIHYSYGVNSTEKGDLSSESTVSRIRTEHFPLTLESARPSHTSQYLCASSLTGMLNTEAFFGQGTRLTVV.

The chain carries TRBV7-9 and TRBJ1-2; D is undetermined. Trimming removed 5 bases from V and 5 bases from J, with 15 bases in between. The CDR3 has 14 residues. Germline CDR1 reads SEHNR; CDR2 reads FQNEAQ (reference sequence). The CDR3 region has the DNA TGTGCCAGCAGCATACTGGGAATCGGGTATGGCTACACCTTC. Translating gives CASSILGIGYGYTF.

This chain links TRBV5-1 with TRBJ2-5; weak D call: TRBD2 (5 bases). The CDR3 consists of 12 residues. Germline V gene lookup returns CDR1 SGHRS and CDR2 YFSETQ. V was shortened by 3 bases and J by 11 bases, with 14 bases between the two germline ends. The CDR3 DNA follows: TGCGCCAGCAGCTCCAGCGGAAGAGAGCAGTACTTC. It codes for CASSSSGREQYF.

V is TRBV10-3 and J is TRBJ2-3; possible D gene TRBD1, 7 bases. V lost 6 bases to trimming and J lost 6 bases, with 19 bases between them. Germline V lookup: CDR1 ENHRY, CDR2 SYGVKD. There are 15 residues in the CDR3. The DNA of the CDR3 is TGTGCCATCAGCTACACAGGGGAGGATGATGATACGCAGTATTTT. This translates into CAISYTGEDDDTQYF.